This T cell receptor (beta chain) originates from a study of T cell responses to AZD1222 COVID-19 vaccine. Libraries were prepared by immunoSEQ multiplex PCR; TCRdb keeps only in-frame clonotypes and omits some of them. The sample holds about 84,000 clones, 70% to 90% seen once. The CDR3 loop spans 12 amino acids. The germline V gene encodes CDR1 LNHDA and CDR2 SQIVND (reference sequence). Trimming cost V 6 bases and J 5 bases, with 8 bases left between them. This sequence originates from an adult in good health. The chain uses TRBV19 and TRBJ1-5, with D perhaps matching TRBD1 (5 bases). The input for sequencing was peripheral blood, taken on day 0 of AZD1222 vaccination. The CDR3 loop reads CASRQAYQPQHF. The CDR3 bases are TGTGCCAGTAGACAGGCCTATCAGCCCCAGCATTTT. Filled out from reference TRBV19 and TRBJ1-5, the complete variable domain reads DGGITQSPKYLFRKEGQNVTLSCEQNLNHDAMYWYRQDPGQGLRLIYYSQIVNDFQKGDIAEGYSVSREKKESFPLTVTSAQKNPTAFYLCASRQAYQPQHFGDGTRLSIL.